One and the same sample provided the 7 T cell receptor beta chains below, sequenced in a study of siplizumab effects on memory and regulatory T cells. TCRdb keeps only in-frame clones here, not all; method: immunoSEQ multiplex PCR. The sample yields over 60,000 clones, 91% seen once. Sequenced input: CD8+ T cells sorted from blood. Receptors were obtained from a human donor in good health.

The chain employs TRBV7-8 and TRBJ2-5; TRBD2 agrees at 7 bases. This CDR3 region has 16 residues. Germline V gene sequence: CDR1 SGHVS, CDR2 FQNEAQ. The J segment lost 4 bases and the V segment lost 5 bases, leaving 13 bases of the junction unmatched. The CDR3 DNA sequence: TGTGCCAGCAGCAAAGCGGCAGGGAGGGTGGGAGAGACCCAGTACTTC. Its translation is CASSKAAGRVGETQYF.

The genes are TRBV2 and TRBJ2-3; the D gene is possibly TRBD2 (5 bases). V lost 2 bases and J lost 1, with 13 bases in between. Germline lookup yields CDR1 SNHLY and CDR2 FYNNEI. The CDR3 runs to 16 residues. The CDR3 DNA is TGTGCCAGCAGTGAATCCGACATGGAGGGCACAGATACGCAGTATTTT. Encoded protein: CASSESDMEGTDTQYF. Looking up the rest from reference TRBV2 and TRBJ2-3 gives the full variable domain: EPEVTQTPSHQVTQMGQEVILRCVPISNHLYFYWYRQILGQKVEFLVSFYNNEISEKSEIFDDQFSVERPDGSNFTLKIRSTKLEDSAMYFCASSESDMEGTDTQYFGPGTRLTVL.

This clone was seen once. V is TRBV7-9 and J is TRBJ2-1; tentative D call: TRBD1 (6 bases). The CDR3 totals 14 residues. V lost 7 bases and J 9 bases, leaving 19 bases between the germline ends. CDR1 is SEHNR, CDR2 FQNEAQ, per germline (reference sequence). CDR3 sequence (DNA): TGTGCCAGCAATTCCGGCCCCCAGGGGATTGAGCAGTTCTTC. As protein: CASNSGPQGIEQFF.

The chain is built from TRBV27 and TRBJ1-1; 8 bases align to TRBD1. The V gene's germline CDR1 is MNHEY and CDR2 SMNVEV (reference sequence). V was clipped by 8 bases and J by 1 base; unmatched bases: 9. This CDR3 spans 15 amino acids. Written as DNA, the CDR3 is TGTGCCAGCGGGTTCTTGACAGGGGAGAACACTGAAGCTTTCTTT. It codes for CASGFLTGENTEAFF.

The rearrangement joins TRBV4-2 to TRBJ1-4; no clear D. Germline values: CDR1 LGHNA, CDR2 YNFKEQ. The germline V and J ends were trimmed by 4 bases and 0 bases, with 12 bases remaining between them. The CDR3 is made up of 16 amino acids. The CDR3 reads CASSLGRSPTNEKLFF. The CDR3 DNA reads TGTGCCAGCAGCCTAGGTCGTAGTCCAACTAATGAAAAACTGTTTTTT.

The CDR3 coding sequence is TGCGCCAGCAGCTGGGGGACAGGGGGCGTGTGGGATGGCTACACCTTC. Amino acids: CASSWGTGGVWDGYTF. The chain couples TRBV5-1 to TRBJ1-2; 12 nucleotides match TRBD1. Trimming at V came to 3 bases and at J to 6 bases, leaving 9 bases not matched to a gene. This CDR3 has 16 amino acids. Germline V CDR1 and CDR2: SGHRS, YFSETQ.

V is TRBV7-9 and J is TRBJ1-3; no reliable D call. The CDR3 has 14 amino acids. Trimming cost V 5 bases and J 0 bases, with 8 bases left between them. Germline CDR1 SEHNR, CDR2 FQNEAQ (reference sequence). The CDR3 sequence: CASSPKSSGNTIYF. Here the CDR3 DNA reads TGTGCCAGCAGCCCAAAGAGCTCTGGAAACACCATATATTTT.